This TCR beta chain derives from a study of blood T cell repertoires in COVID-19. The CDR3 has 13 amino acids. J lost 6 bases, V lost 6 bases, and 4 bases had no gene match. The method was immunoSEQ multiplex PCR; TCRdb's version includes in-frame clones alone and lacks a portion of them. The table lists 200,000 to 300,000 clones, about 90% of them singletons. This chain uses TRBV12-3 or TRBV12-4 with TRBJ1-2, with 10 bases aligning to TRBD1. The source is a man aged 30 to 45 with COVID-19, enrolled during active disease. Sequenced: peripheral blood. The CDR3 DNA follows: TGTGCCAGCAGCCCGACAGGGGGCAATGGCTACACCTTC. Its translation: CASSPTGGNGYTF.